This is a list of T cell receptor beta chains from one sample in a study of cytotoxic CD8 clonotypes in ibrutinib-treated CLL. Produced via immunoSEQ multiplex PCR; TCRdb's table is partial and in-frame only. The data hold about 200,000 clones, with 75% to 80% observed a single time. The sample consisted of PBMCs, taken after 12 months of ibrutinib treatment. These receptors all stem from a human donor with chronic lymphocytic leukemia. CDR3s include the opening cysteine and the closing phenylalanine or tryptophan. The order of the fields is J gene, V gene, CDR3 protein.

j_gene: TRBJ1-1; v_gene: TRBV20-1; CDR3aa: CSSGSNTEAFF
j_gene: TRBJ2-7; v_gene: TRBV6-6; CDR3aa: CASSTPRRGDSYEQYF
j_gene: TRBJ1-1; v_gene: TRBV29-1; CDR3aa: CSATGGGNTEAFF
j_gene: TRBJ2-3; v_gene: TRBV10-1; CDR3aa: CASSGRGTDTQYF
j_gene: TRBJ1-4; v_gene: TRBV9; CDR3aa: CASSPTGQLKLFF
j_gene: TRBJ2-7; v_gene: TRBV28; CDR3aa: CASSTRTRYEQYF
j_gene: TRBJ1-1; v_gene: TRBV19; CDR3aa: CATTSLGGGGTEAFF
j_gene: TRBJ2-7; v_gene: TRBV6-5; CDR3aa: CASSQLTFRSYEQYF
j_gene: TRBJ1-2; v_gene: TRBV6-4; CDR3aa: CASSDSIGSFNGYTF
j_gene: TRBJ1-2; v_gene: TRBV11-2; CDR3aa: CASSRSTGENYGYTF
j_gene: TRBJ1-1; v_gene: TRBV19; CDR3aa: CASSIGVNTEAFF
j_gene: TRBJ2-7; v_gene: TRBV18; CDR3aa: CASSRGQGDEQYF
j_gene: TRBJ2-7; v_gene: TRBV19; CDR3aa: CASSKSGVGPTYEQYF
j_gene: TRBJ1-2; v_gene: TRBV18; CDR3aa: CASSPWDRDGRSGYTF
j_gene: TRBJ2-2; v_gene: TRBV10-1; CDR3aa: CASSPGQANTGELFF
j_gene: TRBJ1-3; v_gene: TRBV5-6; CDR3aa: CASSLVGTGGDGNTIYF
j_gene: TRBJ2-7; v_gene: TRBV5-1; CDR3aa: CASSEILAAGDEQYF
j_gene: TRBJ2-1; v_gene: TRBV5-4; CDR3aa: CASSGNSPLYNEQFF
j_gene: TRBJ1-4; v_gene: TRBV28; CDR3aa: CASSPMREKLFF
j_gene: TRBJ2-7; v_gene: TRBV4-1; CDR3aa: CASSQVQFTGGPYEQYF
j_gene: TRBJ2-2; v_gene: TRBV18; CDR3aa: CASSPQGISIGELFF
j_gene: TRBJ2-1; v_gene: TRBV6-5; CDR3aa: CASSYGDRGYNEQFF
j_gene: TRBJ2-1; v_gene: TRBV5-1; CDR3aa: CASSSDSEQFF
j_gene: TRBJ1-5; v_gene: TRBV5-4; CDR3aa: CASSTRGGQPQHF
j_gene: TRBJ1-5; v_gene: TRBV27; CDR3aa: CASSLGWGNQPQHF
j_gene: TRBJ1-1; v_gene: TRBV30; CDR3aa: CAWSWLRNTEAFF
j_gene: TRBJ2-7; v_gene: TRBV5-4; CDR3aa: CASSPLAGGPYEQYF
j_gene: TRBJ1-1; v_gene: TRBV5-1; CDR3aa: CASSPLGQGEGTEAFF
j_gene: TRBJ1-2; v_gene: TRBV10-3; CDR3aa: CAISESGYGYTF
j_gene: TRBJ1-1; v_gene: TRBV7-6; CDR3aa: CASSLAQGPATEAFF
j_gene: TRBJ2-5; v_gene: TRBV29-1; CDR3aa: CSVGGTGTQETQYF
j_gene: TRBJ1-2; v_gene: TRBV5-1; CDR3aa: CASSLGPEGYTF
j_gene: TRBJ2-3; v_gene: TRBV2; CDR3aa: CASSPLGREGTDTQYF
j_gene: TRBJ1-5; v_gene: TRBV14; CDR3aa: CASSQELSGNQPQHF
j_gene: TRBJ2-5; v_gene: TRBV18; CDR3aa: CASSPLTGEETQYF
j_gene: TRBJ1-2; v_gene: TRBV7-5; CDR3aa: CARSANPKGQGSWTNYGYTF
j_gene: TRBJ1-2; v_gene: TRBV6-5; CDR3aa: CASSHDRTNYGYTF
j_gene: TRBJ1-6; v_gene: TRBV7-3; CDR3aa: CASSLMGQGHNSPLHF
j_gene: TRBJ1-1; v_gene: TRBV29-1; CDR3aa: CSVEDWFGSANTEAFF
j_gene: TRBJ2-7; v_gene: TRBV5-6; CDR3aa: CASSFQGRAYEQYF
j_gene: TRBJ2-7; v_gene: TRBV28; CDR3aa: CASSFSGTVSYEQYF
j_gene: TRBJ2-7; v_gene: TRBV11-2; CDR3aa: CASQQGFSSYEQYF
j_gene: TRBJ1-5; v_gene: TRBV2; CDR3aa: CASQPTGQPQHF
j_gene: TRBJ2-1; v_gene: TRBV9; CDR3aa: CASSVVGTTYNEQFF
j_gene: TRBJ1-5; v_gene: TRBV30; CDR3aa: CAWSTTSNQPQHF
j_gene: TRBJ1-1; v_gene: TRBV2; CDR3aa: CASRFILNTEAFF
j_gene: TRBJ2-3; v_gene: TRBV6-1; CDR3aa: CASGSLAASTDTQYF
j_gene: TRBJ1-1; v_gene: TRBV27; CDR3aa: CASSPLLTGTEAFF
j_gene: TRBJ1-2; v_gene: TRBV27; CDR3aa: CASSPGQGGYGYTF
j_gene: TRBJ2-1; v_gene: TRBV28; CDR3aa: CASSLPLGAGAINEQFF
j_gene: TRBJ2-7; v_gene: TRBV18; CDR3aa: CASSPRGASGNYEQYF
j_gene: TRBJ2-1; v_gene: TRBV29-1; CDR3aa: CSVLLQSNEQFF
j_gene: TRBJ2-5; v_gene: TRBV6-1; CDR3aa: CASSERHRGYQETQYF
j_gene: TRBJ2-4; v_gene: TRBV7-9; CDR3aa: CASSRYGPDSKNIQYF